These 5 T cell receptor beta chains share one sample of origin, sequenced in a study of T cells in Graves' hyperthyroidism and ophthalmopathy. The TCR beta CDR3 regions underwent amplification using RNA transcripts as the source. Carried out on the TCR CDR3, a first-round RT-PCR used the HTBI primer set. TCRdb called the multiplex PCR reads again in MiXCR, with one record for every CDR3 protein. Of more than 50,000 distinct CDR3 sequences listed, roughly 50% are singletons. Sequenced input: blood. The receptor source for this set is a woman aged 60 to 75 with Graves' ophthalmopathy.

The CDR3 here is CSARDLIADYNEQFF. In DNA form, the CDR3 reads TGCAGTGCTAGAGATCTAATAGCTGACTACAATGAGCAGTTCTTC. The V and J genes are TRBV20-1 and TRBJ2-1; no clear D gene. V lost 0 bases, J lost 3 bases, and 12 bases lay in between. This CDR3 is built from 15 residues. CDR1 is DFQATT, CDR2 SNEGSKA, per germline (reference sequence).

Details on this clonotype: A junction boundary mismatches the germline segment, possibly from a read error. This chain uses TRBV6-2 or TRBV6-3 with TRBJ2-2; D is perhaps TRBD2 (5 bases). Germline V gene data show CDR1 as MNHEY and CDR2 as SVGEGT. The CDR3 spans 17 residues. The CDR3 DNA follows: TGTGCGAGCAGTTACACCTCTTTGAGGGCGGACACCGGGGAGCTGTTTTTT. Amino acids: CASSYTSLRADTGELFF.

As concerns this clonotype: Without the conserved terminal phenylalanine or tryptophan, this CDR3 likely stems from a read error. The chain couples TRBV5-6 to TRBJ2-5; 13 nucleotides match TRBD2. This CDR3 is 16 amino acids long. Per germline, CDR1 SGHDT and CDR2 YYEEEE. The CDR3 DNA reads as TGTACCAGCAGCTCGACCGGGACTAGCGGGACGGAGACCCAGTACTTG. Protein sequence: CTSSSTGTSGTETQYL.

By share, this clonotype ranks as medium-sized. Relative to the germline gene, one junction end is altered; a read error may explain this. This chain joins TRBV7-7 and TRBJ2-1, with TRBD1 matching over 11 bases. The CDR3 extends over 15 amino acids. CDR1 SSHAT and CDR2 FNYEAQ come from the germline V gene (reference sequence). The CDR3 here is CASSLAGQGGDEQFF. DNA of the CDR3: TGTGCTAGCAGCTTAGCGGGACAGGGGGGCGATGAGCAGTTCTTC.

This clonotype was observed at least ten times. This chain connects TRBV30 to TRBJ1-2; D possibly corresponds to TRBD1 (6 bases). CDR3 length: 11 residues. V was shortened by 8 bases and J by 1 base, with 8 bases between the two germline ends. The germline V gene encodes CDR1 GTSNPN and CDR2 SVGIG (reference sequence). The CDR3 sequence is CAGDNNYGYTF. CDR3 bases: TGTGCCGGGGACAATAACTATGGCTACACCTTC.